This entry is about one T cell receptor beta chain. Its antigen is not identified. This table comes from immunoSEQ multiplex PCR, and its TCRdb copy is limited to in-frame clones, with some not included. The sample has more than 130,000 clones; approximately 86% are singletons. The donors were part of the approximately 130-subject validation cohort, which stood apart from the roughly 680-subject first cohort. Trimming cost V 1 base and J 5 bases, with 13 bases left between them. The germline CDR1 and CDR2 sequences are SQVTM and ANQGSEA. The CDR3 length is 14 residues. The data were obtained in a study of cytomegalovirus exposure and HLA in healthy donors. Study context: According to later analysis, the same platform produced the 110 or so validation and several hundred first-cohort repertoires.

Findings and limits, study-wide: 164 TCR beta chains were listed as cytomegalovirus-associated. In vitro data verified three CMV-associated chains as specific for CMV antigens.

The genes are TRBV29-1 and TRBJ2-3, with D possibly matching TRBD2 (6 bases). Sequenced: PBMCs. This TCR came from a woman in her late teens or twenties in good health and CMV-seropositive. The CDR3: CSVEGWDSIDTQYF. The CDR3 DNA is TGCAGCGTTGAAGGTTGGGACTCTATAGATACGCAGTATTTT.